These T cell receptor beta chains were read from a single sample in a study of early T cells in non-severe SARS-CoV-2 infection. Via MiXCR, TCRdb re-called the 5' RACE reads, giving one row per CDR3 protein. The table records approximately 69,000 distinct CDR3 sequences, 12% of them present only once. Material: whole blood, obtained at baseline. These receptors originate from an adult who was a healthcare worker with PCR-confirmed SARS-CoV-2 infection or an uninfected control (not recorded which). The CDR3 runs from the conserved cysteine through the conserved F or W. D genes are given only for firm matches. For some rows the clone size is stated as once, few or many, or as a class when expanded; others skip it.

v_gene	d_gene	j_gene	abundance	CDR3nt	CDR3aa
TRBV28	TRBD1	TRBJ1-1	-	TGTGCCAGCAGCTGGACAGGGTTGACTGAAGCTTTCTTT	CASSWTGLTEAFF
TRBV19	TRBD1	TRBJ2-1	-	TGTGCCAGTAGACCGACAGGGGGCCGGATCAATGAGCAGTTCTTC	CASRPTGGRINEQFF
TRBV5-1	TRBD1	TRBJ2-1	few	TGCGCCAGCAGCTTGGGACAGGGTTGGGATGAGCAGTTCTTC	CASSLGQGWDEQFF
TRBV6-5	-	TRBJ1-2	-	TGTGTCAGCGGGACGGGGATTTATGGCTACACCTTC	CVSGTGIYGYTF
TRBV3-1	-	TRBJ2-5	-	TGTGCCAGCAGAGGAACAACTCAAGAGACCCAGTACTTC	CASRGTTQETQYF
TRBV20-1	-	TRBJ2-3	many	TGCAGCGGGGGTTACGGAGATACGCAGTATTTT	CSGGYGDTQYF
TRBV11-2	TRBD2	TRBJ2-3	many	TGTGCCAGCAGCCGAGAAGGGACTAGCGGGACCACTAGCACAGATACGCAGTATTTT	CASSREGTSGTTSTDTQYF
TRBV12-3/TRBV12-4	-	TRBJ2-7	-	TGTGCCAGCAGGATCGGGGTATCGGTATACGAGCAGTACTTC	CASRIGVSVYEQYF
TRBV7-2	-	TRBJ2-2	few	TGTGCCACCTCCGAGGTGGGGGGCTACACCGGGGAGCTGTTTTTT	CATSEVGGYTGELFF
TRBV6-6	-	TRBJ2-4	-	TGTGCCAGCACCCTCCCGGAGGGAAGCATTCAGTACTTC	CASTLPEGSIQYF
TRBV20-1	-	TRBJ1-1	-	TGCAGTGCTAGACCTTATCGTGGCCAGAGGAACACTGAAGCTTTCTTT	CSARPYRGQRNTEAFF
TRBV28	TRBD1	TRBJ2-7	many	TGTGCCAGCAGTTTAGGACAGGGGGTGGACGAGCAGTACTTC	CASSLGQGVDEQYF
TRBV5-1	-	TRBJ1-1	-	TGCGCCACATCCCCAGACATGAACACTGAAGCTTTCTTT	CATSPDMNTEAFF
TRBV18	TRBD2	TRBJ2-2	many	TGTGCCAGCTCACTCCTAGCGGGTTCGAACACCGGGGAGCTGTTTTTT	CASSLLAGSNTGELFF
TRBV5-5	-	TRBJ1-6	many	TGTGCCAGCAGCTTTTTGAGTATAAGTGGCAGTAAGGATTCACCCCTCCACTTT	CASSFLSISGSKDSPLHF
TRBV27	TRBD1	TRBJ1-6	-	TGTGCCAGCACCCGGACAGGTGGGGTTTCACCCCTCCACTTT	CASTRTGGVSPLHF
TRBV20-1	-	TRBJ1-6	-	TGCAGTTTGGGACCGCATTTAAATAATTCACCCCTCCACTTT	CSLGPHLNNSPLHF